This is a list of T cell receptor beta chains from one sample in a study of cytomegalovirus exposure and HLA in healthy donors. The method was immunoSEQ multiplex PCR; TCRdb's version includes in-frame clones alone and lacks a portion of them. The data contain some 130,000 clones, 65% to 90% of them singletons. The material sequenced was PBMCs. Receptors originate from a man in his forties or fifties in good health and CMV-seronegative. CDR3s include the opening cysteine and the closing phenylalanine or tryptophan.

cdr3_aa v_call
CASSLVGGYEQYF TRBV7-9
CASSLGGAEQFF TRBV5-4
CASSGHPSSYNSPLHF TRBV7-9
CSVQGLGTEAFF TRBV29-1
CASSSQGPNTEAFF TRBV6-1
CASSIAGTGNYGYTF TRBV19
CASTLGIGGASPLHF TRBV6-1
CSVVSVNTEAFF TRBV29-1
CASSQVFGGATDTQYF TRBV4-2
CASSVTGVRVTDTQYF TRBV11-2
CASSRGLMNTEAFF TRBV9
CASSRTPTESSYEQYF TRBV9
CASSSGQGNSETQYF TRBV28
CASNGVATGELFF TRBV25-1
CASTWDGGDQPQHF TRBV6-1
CASSLVAGGAETQYF TRBV5-1
CASSAERGWETQYF TRBV9
CASGWLDRGGEQYF TRBV12-5
CAISGRGSTDTQYF TRBV10-3
CASNLAGYSYEQYF TRBV2
CASTSGPTSGNTIYF TRBV5-6
CASSLNKKQNSPLHF TRBV18
CASSLNVGVLNTIYF TRBV7-2
CASSLGGGYSEAFF TRBV7-2
CASSQWGRGNTEAFF TRBV16
CASSREGSPRHTDTQYF TRBV5-1
CASSDFTGGGYTF TRBV2
CASSYTSGVYEQYF TRBV6-5
CASSYGPDTEAFF TRBV6-5
CASSLRPGLAEETQYF TRBV9
CASSLGPGAGGQPQHF TRBV5-1
CASGLPQETQYF TRBV5-1
CASSPGGHNEKLFF TRBV18
CASSTDRGLSYEQYF TRBV7-9
CASTQDRAAGGYTF TRBV6-1
CALGARDTDTQYF TRBV5-4
CASSERAEAFF TRBV18
CASSEAYGQGYGYTF TRBV6-1
CASSPDLSRVSGYTF TRBV4-1
CASSLGMRGAHWNTEAFF TRBV11-2
CASSRGQRLSGNTIYF TRBV11-2
CASSIGGRRGGYNEQFF TRBV19
CASSPPGFSGNTIYF TRBV6-5